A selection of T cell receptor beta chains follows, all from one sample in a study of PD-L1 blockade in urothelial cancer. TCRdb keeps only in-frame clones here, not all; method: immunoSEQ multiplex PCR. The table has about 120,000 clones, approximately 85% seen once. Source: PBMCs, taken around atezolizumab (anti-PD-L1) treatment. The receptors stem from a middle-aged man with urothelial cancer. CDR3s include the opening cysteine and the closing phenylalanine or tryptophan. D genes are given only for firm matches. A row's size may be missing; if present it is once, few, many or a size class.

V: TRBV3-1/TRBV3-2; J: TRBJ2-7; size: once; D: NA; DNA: TGTGCTTCCGAGCGAGAGCAGTACTTC; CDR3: CASEREQYF
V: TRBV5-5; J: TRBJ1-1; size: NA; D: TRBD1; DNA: TGTGCCAGCAACCGAGACAGGGCCACTGAAGCTTTCTTT; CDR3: CASNRDRATEAFF
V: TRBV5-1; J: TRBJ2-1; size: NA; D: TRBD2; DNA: TGCGCCAGCAGCCTGGGATTAGCGGGAGGTGGCAATGAGCAGTTCTTC; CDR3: CASSLGLAGGGNEQFF
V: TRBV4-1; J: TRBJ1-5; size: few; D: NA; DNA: TGCGCCAGCAGCCAGGGGCAGAGCCTTAGCAATCAGCCCCAGCATTTT; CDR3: CASSQGQSLSNQPQHF
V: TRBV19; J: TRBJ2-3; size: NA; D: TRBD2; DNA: TGTGCCACCCTTGATCATAGCGGGAGGTCCACAGATACGCAGTATTTT; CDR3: CATLDHSGRSTDTQYF
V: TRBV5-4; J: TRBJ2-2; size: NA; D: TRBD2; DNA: TGTGCCAGCAGCTTGGTGGGGGGGTTTGGTTCCGGGGAGCTGTTTTTT; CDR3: CASSLVGGFGSGELFF
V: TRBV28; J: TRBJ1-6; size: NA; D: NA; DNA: TGTGCCAGCAGTCTCCCCGGGACACGAAATTCACCCCTCCACTTT; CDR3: CASSLPGTRNSPLHF
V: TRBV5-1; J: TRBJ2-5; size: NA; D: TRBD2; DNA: TGCGCCAGCAGCTTGGTAGCGGGAGGTGCCGAGACCCAGTACTTC; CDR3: CASSLVAGGAETQYF
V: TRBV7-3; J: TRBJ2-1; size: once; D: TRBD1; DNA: TGTGCCAGCAGCTTAGACAGGGAAAATGAGCAGTTCTTC; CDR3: CASSLDRENEQFF
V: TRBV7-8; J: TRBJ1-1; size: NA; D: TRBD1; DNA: TGTGCCAGCAGCTGGGGACAGCAGAACACTGAAGCTTTCTTT; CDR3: CASSWGQQNTEAFF
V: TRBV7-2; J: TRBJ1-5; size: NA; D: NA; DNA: TGTGCCAGCAGCTTAGGGCAAGGAGACCAGCCCCAGCATTTT; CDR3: CASSLGQGDQPQHF
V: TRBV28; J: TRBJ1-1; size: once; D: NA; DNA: TGTGCCAGCAGGCCCTCCGGGACACCTTTGAACACTGAAGCTTTCTTT; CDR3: CASRPSGTPLNTEAFF
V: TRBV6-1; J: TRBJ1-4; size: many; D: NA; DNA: TGTGCCAGCAGTTCCTACAGATCAACTAATGAAAAACTGTTTTTT; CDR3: CASSSYRSTNEKLFF
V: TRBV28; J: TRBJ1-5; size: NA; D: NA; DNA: TGTGCCAGCACCCCCGAGCAACAGCCCCAGCATTTT; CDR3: CASTPEQQPQHF
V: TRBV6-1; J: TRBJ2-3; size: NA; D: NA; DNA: TGTGCCAGCAGTGAGCGGGTAGGACCATATACGCAGTATTTT; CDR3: CASSERVGPYTQYF
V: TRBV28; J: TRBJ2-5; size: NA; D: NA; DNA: TGTGCCAGCAGTTTGTCGCCCAGCGGCCAAGAGACCCAGTACTTC; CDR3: CASSLSPSGQETQYF
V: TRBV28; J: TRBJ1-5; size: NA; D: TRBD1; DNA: TGTGCCAGCAGATGGGGCTACAGGGGACCTGGGCAGCCCCAGCATTTT; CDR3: CASRWGYRGPGQPQHF
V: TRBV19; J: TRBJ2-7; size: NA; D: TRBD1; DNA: TGTGCCAGTAGTATTGGCGGACAGGGAATATACGAGCAGTACTTC; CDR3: CASSIGGQGIYEQYF
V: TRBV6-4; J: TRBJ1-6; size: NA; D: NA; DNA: TGTGCCAGCAGTGAAAACGGGAATTCACCCCTCCACTTT; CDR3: CASSENGNSPLHF
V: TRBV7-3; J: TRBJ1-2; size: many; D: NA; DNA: TGTGCCAGCAGCCCAGGGCAACACTATGGCTACACCTTC; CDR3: CASSPGQHYGYTF
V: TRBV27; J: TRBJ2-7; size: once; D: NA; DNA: TGTGCCTGCAGCCAGGGTCGCTCCTACGAGCAGTACTTC; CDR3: CACSQGRSYEQYF
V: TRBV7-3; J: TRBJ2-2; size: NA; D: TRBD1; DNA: TGTGCCAGCAGCCTCGGTGACAGGGGTGGGGAGCTGTTTTTT; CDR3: CASSLGDRGGELFF
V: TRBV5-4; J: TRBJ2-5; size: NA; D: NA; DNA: TGTGCCAGCAGCTTGGCGGGATACCAAGAGACCCAGTACTTC; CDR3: CASSLAGYQETQYF
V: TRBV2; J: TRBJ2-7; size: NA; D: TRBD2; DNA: TGTGCCAGCAGTGTCGTGGGACTAGCGGGGGAAACCTACGAGCAGTACTTC; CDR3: CASSVVGLAGETYEQYF
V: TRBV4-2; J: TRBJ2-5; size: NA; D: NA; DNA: TGTGCCAGCAGCCAAGTTATGGAGGAGACCCAGTACTTC; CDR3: CASSQVMEETQYF
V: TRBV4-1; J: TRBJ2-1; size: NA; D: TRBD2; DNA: TGCGCCAGCAGCCACCTCCGGACTAGCAGGAGTGGCAATGAGCAGTTCTTC; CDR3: CASSHLRTSRSGNEQFF
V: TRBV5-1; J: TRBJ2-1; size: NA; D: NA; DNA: TGCGCCAGCAGCTTGGGGACTTTTTACAATGAGCAGTTCTTC; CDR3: CASSLGTFYNEQFF
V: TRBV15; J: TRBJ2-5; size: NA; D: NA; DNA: TGTGCCACCAGCAGGGACTTAAGAGAGACCCAGTACTTC; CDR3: CATSRDLRETQYF
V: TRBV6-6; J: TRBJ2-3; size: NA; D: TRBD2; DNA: TGTGCCAGCAGTTATGTTAGCGGGACCCGCACAGATACGCAGTATTTT; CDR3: CASSYVSGTRTDTQYF
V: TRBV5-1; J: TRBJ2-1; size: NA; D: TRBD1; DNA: TGCGCCAGCAGCCTCGACAACAGGGGAAATGAGCAGTTCTTC; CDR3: CASSLDNRGNEQFF
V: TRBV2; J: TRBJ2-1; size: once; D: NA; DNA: TGTGCCAGCAGTGACCCCCTCGGGGGAGGCCGCCAGTCCTACAATGAGCAGTTCTTC; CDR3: CASSDPLGGGRQSYNEQFF
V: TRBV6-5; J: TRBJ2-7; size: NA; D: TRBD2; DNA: TGTGCCAGCAGCCCGTTTAGCGGGGTTTCCTACGAGCAGTACTTC; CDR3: CASSPFSGVSYEQYF
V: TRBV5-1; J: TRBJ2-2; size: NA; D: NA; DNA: TGCGCCAGCAGCTTAGGGACAAAAAACACCGGGGAGCTGTTTTTT; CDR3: CASSLGTKNTGELFF
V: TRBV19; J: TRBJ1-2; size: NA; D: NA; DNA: TGTGCCAGTAATCCGCCGGGAGGTCGGTATGGCTACACCTTC; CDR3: CASNPPGGRYGYTF
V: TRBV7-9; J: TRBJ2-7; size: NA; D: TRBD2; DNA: TGTGCCAGCAGCTCCCTCGGGACTAGCGGGAGCTTAAACGAGCAGTACTTC; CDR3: CASSSLGTSGSLNEQYF
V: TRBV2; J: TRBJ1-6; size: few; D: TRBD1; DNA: TGTGCCAGCAGTGAAGCACGGACAGGGGAGTCACCCCTCCACTTT; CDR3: CASSEARTGESPLHF
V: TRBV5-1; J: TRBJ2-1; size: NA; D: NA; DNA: TGCGCCAGCAGCTTGACCGACAGGACTGAGCAGTTCTTC; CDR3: CASSLTDRTEQFF
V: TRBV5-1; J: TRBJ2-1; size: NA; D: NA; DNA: TGCGCCAGCAGCTTGGACACCTCCTACAATGAGCAGTTCTTC; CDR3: CASSLDTSYNEQFF